What follows are 3 T cell receptor beta chains derived from one specimen sequenced in a study of T-cell memory formation after mild COVID-19. Via MiXCR, TCRdb re-called the 5' RACE reads, giving one row per CDR3 protein. The table shows roughly 500,000 distinct CDR3 sequences, with roughly 22% occurring only once. The sequenced sample consisted of PBMCs or a T cell subset sorted from them (not recorded which). The source of these receptors is an adult woman who had mild COVID-19 (a few samples of this study predate the infection). Cell type and time point are not known.

The rearrangement joins TRBV2 to TRBJ1-1; D call uncertain. Germline V gives CDR1 SNHLY, CDR2 FYNNEI. This CDR3 is built from 16 residues. V lost 8 bases to trimming and J lost 0 bases, with 19 bases between them. This CDR3 is CASDWTPKGLNTEAFF. CDR3 DNA: TGTGCCAGCGACTGGACTCCTAAGGGCTTGAACACTGAAGCTTTCTTT.

The chain carries TRBV20-1 and TRBJ2-1; 10 positions agree with TRBD2. CDR3 length equals 17 residues. From germline, CDR1 is DFQATT and CDR2 SNEGSKA (reference sequence). Unmatched junction bases numbered 8, after V lost 3 bases and J lost 0 bases. The CDR3: CSASPSAGGSSYNEQFF. The DNA for the CDR3 is TGCAGTGCTAGCCCCTCAGCGGGAGGGAGCTCCTACAATGAGCAGTTCTTC.

This clonotype was seen many times. The V gene is TRBV4-1, the J gene TRBJ2-1; D perhaps matches TRBD2 (5 bases). V was shortened by 0 bases and J by 10 bases, with 22 bases between the two germline ends. CDR3 length equals 17 residues. CDR1 and CDR2 (germline): MGHRA, YSYEKL. CDR3 sequence (DNA): TGCGCCAGCAGCCAAGATTTTGGACTTAAAAGACCCATGGAGCAGTTCTTC. As protein: CASSQDFGLKRPMEQFF.